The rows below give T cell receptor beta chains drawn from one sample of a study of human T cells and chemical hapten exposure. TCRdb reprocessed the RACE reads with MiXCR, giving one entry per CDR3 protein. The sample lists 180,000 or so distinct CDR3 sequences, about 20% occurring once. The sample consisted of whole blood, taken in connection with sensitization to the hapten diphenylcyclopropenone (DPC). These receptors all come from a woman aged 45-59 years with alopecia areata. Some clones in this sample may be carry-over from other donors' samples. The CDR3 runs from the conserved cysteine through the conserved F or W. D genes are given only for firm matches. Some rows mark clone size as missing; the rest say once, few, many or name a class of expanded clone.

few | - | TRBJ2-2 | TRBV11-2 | TGTGCCAGCAGCCTACTAGTTTCAGGGCTGTTTTTT | CASSLLVSGLFF
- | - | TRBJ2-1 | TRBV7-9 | TGTGCCAGCAGCTACGTCGCGGGTGAGCAGTTCTTC | CASSYVAGEQFF
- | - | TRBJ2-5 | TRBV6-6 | TGTGCCAGCAGTGGACAGTGGATGGAGACCCAGTACTTC | CASSGQWMETQYF
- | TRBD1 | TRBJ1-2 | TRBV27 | TGTGCCAGCCGACGGACAGGGGTCATATTAGGCTACACCTTC | CASRRTGVILGYTF
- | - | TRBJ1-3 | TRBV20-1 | TGCAGTGCTAGAGATAGGTCGGCCTTTTGGGGCCCGGCCAGGAGCAACACCATATATTTT | CSARDRSAFWGPARSNTIYF
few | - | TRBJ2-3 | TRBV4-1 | TGCGCCAGCCGACCAGATACGCAGTATTTT | CASRPDTQYF
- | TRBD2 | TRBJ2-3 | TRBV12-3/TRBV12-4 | TGTGCCAGCAGTTTAACTTTCGGACTAGCGGGAGAGGCAGATACGCAGTATTTT | CASSLTFGLAGEADTQYF
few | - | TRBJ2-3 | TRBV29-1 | TGCAGCTTATCAATGGGGCGGGATACGCAGTATTTT | CSLSMGRDTQYF
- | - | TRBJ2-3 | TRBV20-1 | TGCAGTGCTAGAGATCAAAGCGGTTACACAGATACGCAGTATTTT | CSARDQSGYTDTQYF
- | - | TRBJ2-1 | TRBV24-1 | TGTGCCACCAGTGATCGCAGGGTAATCTCCATCGATGAGCAGTTCTTC | CATSDRRVISIDEQFF
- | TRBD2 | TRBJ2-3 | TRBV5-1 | TGCGCCAGCAGCTGGGACTACACAGATACGCAGTATTTT | CASSWDYTDTQYF
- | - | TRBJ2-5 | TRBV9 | TGTGCCAGCAGCCGAGGGGCGGGGGAGACCCAGTACTTC | CASSRGAGETQYF
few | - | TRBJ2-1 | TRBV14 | TGTGCCAGCAGCCAAGATCGGGACTGGACCTACAATGAGCAGTTCTTC | CASSQDRDWTYNEQFF
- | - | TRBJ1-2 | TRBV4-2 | TGTGCCAGCAGCCAAGCCACTGGCTACACCTTC | CASSQATGYTF
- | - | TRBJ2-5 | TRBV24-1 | TGTGCCACCAGTGATATATCCGGGGCCCTCAGAGAAGAGACCCAGTACTTC | CATSDISGALREETQYF
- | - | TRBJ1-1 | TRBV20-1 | TGCAGTCCCCCGGAAACGGGACACATGAACACTGAAGCTTTCTTT | CSPPETGHMNTEAFF
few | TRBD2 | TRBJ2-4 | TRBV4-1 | TGCGCCAGCAGCGCGGGACTAGCGGGAAAGAACATTCAGTACTTC | CASSAGLAGKNIQYF
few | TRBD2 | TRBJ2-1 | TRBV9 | TGTGCCAGCAGCGTAGGGTCGGGAGGGCCTAAGTTCTTC | CASSVGSGGPKFF
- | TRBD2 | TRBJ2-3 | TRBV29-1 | TGCAGCGTCGACCCCCTAGCGGGAGGCTCAGTGGGAACGCAGTATTTT | CSVDPLAGGSVGTQYF
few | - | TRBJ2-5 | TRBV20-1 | TGCAGTGCTGGACCCTCGGGACCGGGTAGTGGGGAGACCCAGTACTTC | CSAGPSGPGSGETQYF
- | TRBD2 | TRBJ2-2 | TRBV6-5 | TGTGCCAGCAGCCGACTCCCCGGGACTACTACCGGGGAGCTGTTTTTT | CASSRLPGTTTGELFF
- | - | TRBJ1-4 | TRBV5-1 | TGCGCCAGCAGCTCAACAGGGATTGCGGCTAATGAAAAACTGTTTTTT | CASSSTGIAANEKLFF
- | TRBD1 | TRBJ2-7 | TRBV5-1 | TGCGCCAGCAGACTGGACAGGGCCTACGAGCAGTACTTC | CASRLDRAYEQYF
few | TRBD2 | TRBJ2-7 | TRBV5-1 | TGCGCCAGCAGCGTGACTAGCGGACTGTACGAGCAGTACTTC | CASSVTSGLYEQYF
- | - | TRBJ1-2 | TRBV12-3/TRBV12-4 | TGTGCCAGCAGCAGGACACATTTTAATGGCTACACCTTC | CASSRTHFNGYTF
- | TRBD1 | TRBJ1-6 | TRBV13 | TGTGCCAGCAGCTTCGACAGGGATAATTCACCCCTCCACTTT | CASSFDRDNSPLHF
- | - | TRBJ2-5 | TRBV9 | TGTGCCAGCAGCGCGTTACTAGGGGGAAGAGAAACCCAGTACTTC | CASSALLGGRETQYF
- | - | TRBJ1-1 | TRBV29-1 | TGCAGCGTTCTCACAGTTGTGAACACTGAAGCTTTCTTT | CSVLTVVNTEAFF
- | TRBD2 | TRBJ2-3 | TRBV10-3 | TGTGCCATCAGTGAGAATAGCGGGAGGACGGGAGATACGCAGTATTTT | CAISENSGRTGDTQYF
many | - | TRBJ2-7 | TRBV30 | TGTGCCTGGAGTGGAGGGGTCTCCTACGAGCAGTACTTC | CAWSGGVSYEQYF
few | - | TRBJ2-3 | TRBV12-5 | TGTGCTAGTGGCCCCGGCCTAGCTGGGACGCAGTATTTT | CASGPGLAGTQYF
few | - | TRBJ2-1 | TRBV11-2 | TGTGCCAGCAGCTTAGATCGGGAATCTGGCGAGCAGTTCTTC | CASSLDRESGEQFF
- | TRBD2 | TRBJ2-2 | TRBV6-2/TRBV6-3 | TGTGCCAGCAGACTAGCGGGAGGGTTCGGGGAGCTGTTTTTT | CASRLAGGFGELFF
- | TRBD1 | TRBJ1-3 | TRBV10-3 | TGTGCCATCAGTGCGGACAGGGACTCTGGAAACACCATATATTTT | CAISADRDSGNTIYF
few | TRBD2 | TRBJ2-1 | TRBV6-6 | TGTGCCAGCATGAGGGGACTAGACTCCTACAATGAGCAGTTCTTC | CASMRGLDSYNEQFF
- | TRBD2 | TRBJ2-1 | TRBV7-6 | TGTGCCAGCAGCTTAGCGCCGCCGGGACTAGCGGGATGGGACAATGAGCAGTTCTTC | CASSLAPPGLAGWDNEQFF
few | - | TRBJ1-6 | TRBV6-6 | TGTGCCAGCAGTATCCTGGACAGCGGAAATTCACCCCTCCACTTT | CASSILDSGNSPLHF
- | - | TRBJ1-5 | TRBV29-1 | TGCAGCGTGGGCTTTAGCAATCAGCCCCAGCATTTT | CSVGFSNQPQHF
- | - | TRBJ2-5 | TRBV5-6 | TGTGCCAGCAGCTTGCATTCTCCTTCGGAGACCCAGTACTTC | CASSLHSPSETQYF
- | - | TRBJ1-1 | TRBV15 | TGTGCCACCAGCAGAGAGGGAGGGAGGGCCTCTGAAGCTTTCTTT | CATSREGGRASEAFF
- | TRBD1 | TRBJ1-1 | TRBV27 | TGTGCCAGCAGTCCCGTAACCGGGACAGGGATCACTGAAGCTTTCTTT | CASSPVTGTGITEAFF